This entry describes one TCR beta chain. In the original workflow: Cell counts per sample came from amplifying reference gene primers. The assay was immunoSEQ multiplex PCR, and TCRdb's table has in-frame clones only and misses some. V and J calls and clone size are as listed in that table; D and trimming were resolved from the DNA. The repertoire has about 87,000 clones, approximately 75% of them found once; the top ten carry 4% to 5%. The data derive from a study of blood T cell repertoires in COVID-19. Across the study: Sites in the United States, Italy and Spain provided acute and convalescent COVID-19 samples. PBMCs, B-cell-depleted T cells, or T cells provided the cDNA or gDNA that made up the material.

J was trimmed by 0 bases and V by 5 bases; bases with no gene match: 3. The CDR3 length is 15 residues. Germline loops: CDR1 SNHLY, CDR2 FYNNEI. V gene TRBV2 combines with J gene TRBJ1-5; 8 bases agree with TRBD1. The specimen was peripheral blood. The clonotype was recovered from a woman between 45 and 65 years old with acute or convalescent COVID-19. The CDR3 loop is CASSRGQASNQPQHF. The CDR3 nucleotides are TGTGCCAGCAGTAGGGGACAGGCTAGCAATCAGCCCCAGCATTTT.